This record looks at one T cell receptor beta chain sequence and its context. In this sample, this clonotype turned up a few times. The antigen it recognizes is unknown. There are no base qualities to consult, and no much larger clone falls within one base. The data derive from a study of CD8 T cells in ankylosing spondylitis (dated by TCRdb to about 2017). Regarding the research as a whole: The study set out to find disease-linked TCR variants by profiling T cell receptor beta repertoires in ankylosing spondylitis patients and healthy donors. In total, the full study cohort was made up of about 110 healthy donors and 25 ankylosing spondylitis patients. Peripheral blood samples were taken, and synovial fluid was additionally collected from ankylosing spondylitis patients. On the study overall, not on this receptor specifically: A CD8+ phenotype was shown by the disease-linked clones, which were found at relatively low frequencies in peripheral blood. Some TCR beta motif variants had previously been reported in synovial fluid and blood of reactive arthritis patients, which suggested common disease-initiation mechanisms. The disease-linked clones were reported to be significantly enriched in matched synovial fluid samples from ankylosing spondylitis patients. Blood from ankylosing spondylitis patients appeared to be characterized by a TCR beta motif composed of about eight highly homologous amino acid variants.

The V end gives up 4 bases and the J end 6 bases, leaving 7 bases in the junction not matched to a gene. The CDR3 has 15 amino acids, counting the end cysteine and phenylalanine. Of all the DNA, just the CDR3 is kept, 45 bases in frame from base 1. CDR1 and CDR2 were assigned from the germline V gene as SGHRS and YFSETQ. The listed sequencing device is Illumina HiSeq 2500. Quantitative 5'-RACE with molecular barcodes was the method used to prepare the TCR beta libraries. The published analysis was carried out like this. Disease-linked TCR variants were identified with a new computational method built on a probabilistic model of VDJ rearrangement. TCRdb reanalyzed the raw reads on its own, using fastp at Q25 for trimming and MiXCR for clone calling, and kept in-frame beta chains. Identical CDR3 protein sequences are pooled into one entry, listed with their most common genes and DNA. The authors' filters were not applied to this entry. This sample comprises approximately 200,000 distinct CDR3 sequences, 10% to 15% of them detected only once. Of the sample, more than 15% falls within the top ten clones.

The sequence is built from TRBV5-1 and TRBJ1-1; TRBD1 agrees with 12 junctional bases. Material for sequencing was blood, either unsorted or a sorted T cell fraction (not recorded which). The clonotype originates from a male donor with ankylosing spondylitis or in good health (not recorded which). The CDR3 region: CASSPGTGGLAEAFF. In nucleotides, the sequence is TGCGCCAGCAGCCCCGGGACAGGGGGCCTCGCTGAAGCTTTCTTT.